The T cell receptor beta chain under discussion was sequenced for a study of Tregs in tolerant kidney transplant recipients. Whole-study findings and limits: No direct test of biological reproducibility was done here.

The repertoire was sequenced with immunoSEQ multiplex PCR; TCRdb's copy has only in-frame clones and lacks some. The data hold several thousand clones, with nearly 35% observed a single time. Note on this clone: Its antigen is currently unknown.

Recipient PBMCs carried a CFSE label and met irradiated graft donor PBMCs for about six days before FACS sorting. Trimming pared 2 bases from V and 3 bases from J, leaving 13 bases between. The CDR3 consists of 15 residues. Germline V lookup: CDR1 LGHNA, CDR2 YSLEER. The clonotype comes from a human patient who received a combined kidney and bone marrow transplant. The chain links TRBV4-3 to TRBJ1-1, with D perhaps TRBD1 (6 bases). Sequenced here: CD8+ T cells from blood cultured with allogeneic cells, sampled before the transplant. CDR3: CASSQQGYEDTEAFF. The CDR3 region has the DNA TGCGCCAGCAGCCAACAGGGGTATGAGGACACTGAAGCTTTCTTT.